This TCR beta chain was recovered during a study of response to subunit inactivated influenza vaccine. Study-wide findings and caveats: The study's authors posited that every seasonal influenza vaccination enlists few new T cells.

TCRdb reanalysed the RT-PCR reads using MiXCR and keeps one entry per CDR3 protein. The table has roughly 500,000 distinct CDR3 sequences, approximately 15% seen once. Trimming took 1 base from V and 8 from J, leaving 11 bases between them. In germline, CDR1 is LGHNA, CDR2 YNFKEQ. The CDR3 loop spans 14 amino acids. As regards this clonotype: The antigen remains unidentified.

This specimen consisted of CD4+ T cells sorted from PBMCs, obtained less than 25 months after vaccination. This chain connects TRBV4-2 to TRBJ1-4; D unclear. This receptor was obtained from a man aged 50 to 69 who received an inactivated influenza vaccine. CDR3: CASSQGTYGEKLFF. DNA of the CDR3: TGTGCCAGCAGCCAAGGGACCTATGGGGAAAAACTGTTTTTT.